This note documents a single TCR beta chain sequence. The table lists this clone with a count of one. The target of this receptor is not known. No base quality information exists; no much larger clone differs at one position. The CDR3 covers 14 residues, taking in both the cysteine and the phenylalanine. Here the CDR3 DNA is all that survives: 42 bases in frame from base 1. The germline V gene provides CDR1 SGDLS and CDR2 YYNGEE. V was cut back by 0 bases and J by 0 bases, leaving a gap of 6 bases between them. The data are from a study of PD-1 blockade in classical Hodgkin lymphoma (dated by TCRdb to about 2020). General notes on the study: Nivolumab dosing was 3 mg/kg intravenously every 2 weeks, continuing until either disease progression or unacceptable toxicity. The study used CyTOF and TCR beta sequencing to define a peripheral blood immune signature of response to PD-1 blockade in classical Hodgkin lymphoma.

Broader findings and caveats from the paper: Only a single clinical trial cohort was studied, and what caused the repertoire differences, possibly disease activity or prior therapy, remained undefined. Trial patients with a complete response had baseline diversity similar to that of newly diagnosed patients, while partial responders and progressors had significantly lower diversity. CD4+ but not CD8+ TCR diversity rose significantly by C4D1 (p=0.0027 vs p=0.16), most apparent in complete responders (p=0.02). Baseline TCR diversity was reported to be lower in newly diagnosed patients than in healthy donors and to be lower still in relapsed/refractory patients. Diversity was lower in patients who began nivolumab less than 1 year after ASCT, so these patients were left out of later analyses to avoid confounding by immune reconstitution.

The sample's time point label, in plain terms: cycle 1 day 1 (C1D1), immediately before nivolumab initiation. Every trial patient had relapsed following autologous stem cell transplantation, and prior brentuximab vedotin exposure was what differed among cohorts A, B and C. The trial cohort included around 60 patients with relapsed/refractory classical Hodgkin lymphoma, and each patient had a best overall response of complete response, partial response or progressive disease. In the multi-cohort phase II CheckMate 205 trial, trial patients received single-agent nivolumab. An independent review committee assessed best overall response by applying the 2007 International Working Group response criteria. PBMCs from the trial were collected at three points: immediately before nivolumab initiation (C1D1), and during therapy at cycle 2 day 1 and cycle 4 day 1. Peripheral blood was collected in 8 mL Vacutainer Cell Preparation Tubes, from which PBMCs were isolated by centrifugation and then cryopreserved.

Genomic DNA was extracted with the Qiagen DNeasy kit from unsorted PBMCs and from negatively selected CD4+ and CD8+ fractions. Amplification of TCR beta CDR3 regions was done by immunoSEQ multiplex PCR with primers that anneal to V and J segments. A synthetic immune receptor repertoire was used to minimize amplification bias, and remaining bias was computationally removed after sequencing. Per the original workflow: Repertoire diversity was quantified as the Shannon entropy index using custom Python scripts. Unsorted, CD4+ and CD8+ repertoires were examined separately, except in combined analyses, for which CD4+ and CD8+ sequences were merged in silico. Clonal expansion was defined as at least a 2-fold frequency increase after treatment relative to C1D1, with a pseudocount of 0.5 for undetected baseline clones. Clones with 0 or 1 copy at C1D1 were defined as singleton clones, while clones with 2 or more copies were defined as non-singleton clones. By matching protein sequences in sorted samples from the same patient, clones expanded in unsorted samples were annotated as CD4+, CD8+ or unknown. Wilcoxon tests on paired samples were used to test diversity changes from C1D1 to C4D1. Drawn from immuneACCESS, this table holds only the in-frame rearrangements with V and J called that TCRdb kept. Clones are partly lost; checked studies trace under half to an unresolved V gene and leave the rest unexplained. That table gives V, J and clone size, and the DNA gave D and trimming. In all, the sample holds 30,000 to 50,000 clones, and 76% of those were seen once. 10% to 11% of the sample lies in the top ten.

The V and J segments used are TRBV9 and TRBJ2-5, with no D gene named confidently. This material consisted of peripheral blood mononuclear cells (PBMCs), taken at baseline. The sequence was collected from a human donor with classical Hodgkin lymphoma. The DNA is TGTGCCAGCAGCGTAGAGGGTAACCAAGAGACCCAGTACTTC. Its protein is CASSVEGNQETQYF.